The rows below give T cell receptor beta chains drawn from one sample of a study of blood T cell repertoires in COVID-19. Some clones are missing from TCRdb's copy, which holds only in-frame ones; the method was immunoSEQ multiplex PCR. Altogether around 130,000 clones are present, 85% to 90% being singletons, with the ten largest covering more than 9.5%. Sequenced sample: peripheral blood. These receptors were obtained from a woman older than 75 with acute or convalescent COVID-19. Both conserved end residues are part of each CDR3. The D gene is left open where the match is weak. Size values are once, few and many counts, or a class for expanded clones, and some rows have none.

once	TRBV3-1/TRBV3-2	TRBJ1-6	TRBD1	TGTGCCACAGGGGGCTCCTATAATTCACCCCTCCACTTT	CATGGSYNSPLHF
.	TRBV18	TRBJ2-1	TRBD1	TGTGCCAGCTCACCACCTCGGACAGGTGCGGGCCATGAGCAGTTCTTC	CASSPPRTGAGHEQFF
.	TRBV2	TRBJ1-2	.	TGTGCCAGTCACTTGGTACAGGGCTACACCTTC	CASHLVQGYTF
.	TRBV18	TRBJ2-1	.	TGTGCCAGCTCACCACCGAGGGGGAGTTTATTAACTTACAATGAGCAGTTCTTC	CASSPPRGSLLTYNEQFF
.	TRBV6-1	TRBJ1-2	.	TGTGCCAGCAGTGAATCCCCAGGTCGTAGTGCGGGCTACACCTTC	CASSESPGRSAGYTF
.	TRBV5-6	TRBJ1-2	.	TGTGCCAGCAGCTTAAATCCAGGCGCTAACTATGGCTACACCTTC	CASSLNPGANYGYTF
.	TRBV5-1	TRBJ2-2	.	TGCGCCAGCAGCTTGGGGCTAGCGTGGGCCGGGGAGCTGTTTTTT	CASSLGLAWAGELFF
.	TRBV5-8	TRBJ1-2	.	TGTGCCAGCAGCCTGAGCAGGCCCTATGGCTACACCTTC	CASSLSRPYGYTF
.	TRBV6-5	TRBJ1-1	TRBD1	TGTGCCAGCAGTTACACCGCCGGACAGGTGAACACTGAAGCTTTCTTT	CASSYTAGQVNTEAFF
.	TRBV2	TRBJ1-2	.	TGTGCCAGCACCTTTAAGGTCACTAGCTATGGCTACACCTTC	CASTFKVTSYGYTF
.	TRBV2	TRBJ2-3	TRBD2	TGTGCCAGCAGACGACTAGCGGATACAGATACGCAGTATTTT	CASRRLADTDTQYF
.	TRBV27	TRBJ2-7	TRBD1	TGTGCCAGCAGGACAGGGGCAAGCCAGCAGTACTTC	CASRTGASQQYF
.	TRBV30	TRBJ1-4	.	TGTGCCTGGAGTCTTTGGACCCAGGGAGGGGAAAAACTGTTTTTT	CAWSLWTQGGEKLFF
.	TRBV2	TRBJ2-5	.	TGTGCCAGCAGGGATAGACAGCTCCAAGAGACCCAGTACTTC	CASRDRQLQETQYF
.	TRBV7-9	TRBJ1-5	TRBD1	TGTGCCAGCAGCCCCACAGGGGCTCAGCCCCAGCATTTT	CASSPTGAQPQHF
.	TRBV28	TRBJ2-7	.	TGTGCCAGCCGTAGTAGCTCCTACGAGCAGTACTTC	CASRSSSYEQYF
.	TRBV5-6	TRBJ1-1	.	TGTGCCAGCAGCTTGGCTACCAGGGGTGAAGCTTTCTTT	CASSLATRGEAFF
.	TRBV19	TRBJ1-4	.	TGTGCCAGTAGGGTTTCGACAGCGCAAAATGAAAAACTGTTTTTT	CASRVSTAQNEKLFF
.	TRBV18	TRBJ1-5	.	TGTGCCAGCTCAGGCGGGAATAGCAATCAGCCCCAGCATTTT	CASSGGNSNQPQHF
once	TRBV5-5	TRBJ2-5	.	TGTGCCAGCTCCTTGCGGCGGACACAAGACACCCAGTACTTC	CASSLRRTQDTQYF
.	TRBV7-8	TRBJ1-2	TRBD1	TGTGCCAGCAGCCAGACAGGGAGCTATGGCTACACCTTC	CASSQTGSYGYTF
.	TRBV6-6	TRBJ2-5	.	TGTGCCAGCAGTTTCGACAGTAGTATGACGCGCCAGTACTTC	CASSFDSSMTRQYF
once	TRBV19	TRBJ1-5	.	TGTGCCAGTAGACCGACGGACAGCTACAATCAGCCCCAGCATTTT	CASRPTDSYNQPQHF
.	TRBV27	TRBJ2-2	TRBD1	TGTGCCAGCAGGAAAACCGGGACAGGGGCCACCGGGGAGCTGTTTTTT	CASRKTGTGATGELFF
.	TRBV6-6	TRBJ1-5	.	TGTGCCAGCAGGGACAAACACAATCAGCCCCAGCATTTT	CASRDKHNQPQHF
.	TRBV7-2	TRBJ1-5	.	TGTGCCAGCAGCTTAGGGAGGGATCAGCCCCAGCATTTT	CASSLGRDQPQHF
.	TRBV3-1/TRBV3-2	TRBJ2-3	TRBD2	TGTGCCAGCAGCCAACCGCGGACTAGCGGACTCACAGATACGCAGTATTTT	CASSQPRTSGLTDTQYF
.	TRBV28	TRBJ1-2	TRBD1	TGTGCCAGCAGTACCCGCAGGGGGCTTGGAGGCTACACCTTC	CASSTRRGLGGYTF
.	TRBV30	TRBJ2-7	TRBD2	TGTGCCAGCAGCGGGGGGGCCCGGGGCGAGCAGTACTTC	CASSGGARGEQYF
.	TRBV5-5	TRBJ2-7	TRBD1	TGTGCCAGCAGCCCACGAATACGGGGACAGGGCCGGTTTACCTACGAGCAGTACTTC	CASSPRIRGQGRFTYEQYF
.	TRBV6-5	TRBJ2-7	TRBD1	TGTGCCAGCAGATTTGGACAGGGTCGCTACGAGCAGTACTTC	CASRFGQGRYEQYF
.	TRBV21-1	TRBJ2-5	.	TGTGCCAGCAGCAAAGACTCCCGGGGGTTAGGGGAGACCCAGTACTTC	CASSKDSRGLGETQYF
once	TRBV18	TRBJ1-4	TRBD1	TGTGCCAGCTCACCGGGACAGCTAGCAACTAATGAAAAACTGTTTTTT	CASSPGQLATNEKLFF
once	TRBV18	TRBJ1-3	.	TGTGCCAGCTCACCACTAGCGGACATCTCTGGAAACACCATATATTTT	CASSPLADISGNTIYF
.	TRBV30	TRBJ2-3	.	TGTGCCTGGAGTACCGACCCCAGGGCAGATACGCAGTATTTT	CAWSTDPRADTQYF
.	TRBV11-3	TRBJ2-1	.	TGTGCCAGCAGCGCTGGACACTCCTACAATGAGCAGTTCTTC	CASSAGHSYNEQFF
once	TRBV7-2	TRBJ1-4	.	TGTGCCAGCAGCTTAACGAGACAGAATGAAAAACTGTTTTTT	CASSLTRQNEKLFF
.	TRBV2	TRBJ1-2	.	TGTGCCAGCAGTGATACTAACTATGGCTACACCTTC	CASSDTNYGYTF
.	TRBV12-5	TRBJ2-1	.	TGTGCTAGTGGTCCGGGAAAAAGCTACAATGAGCAGTTCTTC	CASGPGKSYNEQFF
.	TRBV7-2	TRBJ1-2	.	TGTGCCAGCAGCTTAGAAATGGCCACCCGAATCTATGGCTACACCTTC	CASSLEMATRIYGYTF
few	TRBV5-4	TRBJ2-1	TRBD1	TGTGCCAGCAGCTTGCCGGGACAGGTCTACAATGAGCAGTTCTTC	CASSLPGQVYNEQFF
.	TRBV6-5	TRBJ1-5	.	TGTGCCAGCAGACCAGGTGACAGTAGCAATCAGCCCCAGCATTTT	CASRPGDSSNQPQHF
.	TRBV6-1	TRBJ2-7	.	TGTGCCAGCAGTGAAGCATTGCCGGCGGACAGTTTCTACGAGCAGTACTTC	CASSEALPADSFYEQYF
once	TRBV19	TRBJ2-3	.	TGTGCCAGTAGTGTCACTGGCACAGATACGCAGTATTTT	CASSVTGTDTQYF
.	TRBV4-3	TRBJ1-2	TRBD1	TGCGCCAGCAGCCAGCTGGACAGGGGGTATGGCTACACCTTC	CASSQLDRGYGYTF
.	TRBV11-1	TRBJ1-2	.	TGTGCCAGCAGCCCGACATCGCCGGGAAACGTCTATGGCTACACCTTC	CASSPTSPGNVYGYTF
.	TRBV6-1	TRBJ2-3	TRBD2	TGTGCCAGCAGTGACCTCTCAGCGGGGGACCCCAGAGATACGCAGTATTTT	CASSDLSAGDPRDTQYF
.	TRBV6-2/TRBV6-3	TRBJ1-2	.	TGTGCCAGCAGTCAGAACTATGGCTACACCTTC	CASSQNYGYTF
.	TRBV10-3	TRBJ1-2	TRBD1	TGTGCCTCTTTACCGGGGACAGGGGAGGGCTACACCTTC	CASLPGTGEGYTF
.	TRBV20-1	TRBJ2-5	.	TGCTCTGGGGGCCCGGGAGAGACCCAGTACTTC	CSGGPGETQYF
.	TRBV7-9	TRBJ2-1	.	TGTGCCAGCAGCCTCTTGTTGGAGCAGTTCTTC	CASSLLLEQFF
.	TRBV3-1/TRBV3-2	TRBJ1-1	.	TGTGCCAGCAAGGGCCCAGGGTCGGGCACTGAAGCTTTCTTT	CASKGPGSGTEAFF
.	TRBV21-1	TRBJ2-5	.	TGTGCCAGCAGCAAAGCTTTAAAGGGGACTAGCGGGGGTCGTCAAGAGACCCAGTACTTC	CASSKALKGTSGGRQETQYF
.	TRBV4-3	TRBJ2-3	.	TGCGCCAGCAGCCCGGAGGGGACAGACCACACAGATACGCAGTATTTT	CASSPEGTDHTDTQYF
.	TRBV30	TRBJ1-4	TRBD1	TGTGCCTGGAGTCCCGACAGGGGGCTTACTAATGAAAAACTGTTTTTT	CAWSPDRGLTNEKLFF